This is a list of T cell receptor beta chains from one sample in a study of cytomegalovirus exposure and HLA in healthy donors. Sequencing was performed with immunoSEQ multiplex PCR; in TCRdb, only in-frame clones are kept and a portion is missing. The data hold 150,000 to 200,000 clones, with around 81% observed a single time. The sequencing sample was made of PBMCs. Receptors originate from a woman aged 18-29 years in good health and CMV-seropositive. Each CDR3 is given with its conserved first and last residue. The D gene is left open where the match is weak. The size of a clone is reported for some rows only, either as once, few or many, or as a class for expanded clones.

CASSKDRGRAGELFF | TGTGCCAGCAGCAAGGACAGGGGGCGGGCCGGGGAGCTGTTTTTT | NA | TRBJ2-2 | TRBV21-1 | NA
CASRTGYHQPQHF | TGTGCCAGCAGGACAGGGTACCATCAGCCCCAGCATTTT | TRBD1 | TRBJ1-5 | TRBV7-2 | NA
CASTWTNEQYF | TGTGCCAGCACCTGGACAAACGAGCAGTACTTC | NA | TRBJ2-7 | TRBV2 | NA
CASSLQSNEKLFF | TGTGCCAGCAGCTTACAGTCTAATGAAAAACTGTTTTTT | NA | TRBJ1-4 | TRBV11-3 | NA
CASSQETGTGGNEQFF | TGTGCCAGCAGCCAAGAGACCGGGACAGGGGGCAATGAGCAGTTCTTC | TRBD1 | TRBJ2-1 | TRBV4-2 | NA
CASTSLAGGLDGELFF | TGTGCCAGCACCAGCTTAGCGGGGGGGCTGGACGGGGAGCTGTTTTTT | TRBD2 | TRBJ2-2 | TRBV27 | NA
CASSYTLDRGNGYTF | TGTGCCAGCAGCTACACTTTGGACAGGGGCAATGGCTACACCTTC | TRBD1 | TRBJ1-2 | TRBV5-4 | NA
CASSPKQGMNSPLHF | TGTGCCAGCTCACCTAAGCAGGGGATGAATTCACCCCTCCACTTT | NA | TRBJ1-6 | TRBV18 | NA
CASSEGGGSVVYGYTF | TGTGCCAGCAGCGAGGGCGGTGGGTCCGTAGTCTATGGCTACACCTTC | NA | TRBJ1-2 | TRBV21-1 | NA
CACWRDRGNSPLHF | TGTGCCTGTTGGCGGGACAGGGGTAATTCACCCCTCCACTTT | TRBD1 | TRBJ1-6 | TRBV30 | NA
CASSPQRGPEAFF | TGTGCCAGCTCACCCCAAAGAGGGCCTGAAGCTTTCTTT | NA | TRBJ1-1 | TRBV18 | NA
CASSQVQLEVSNYGYTF | TGCGCCAGCAGTCAAGTACAGTTGGAGGTGTCCAACTATGGCTACACCTTC | NA | TRBJ1-2 | TRBV23-1 | NA
CASSLFYATNEKLFF | TGTGCCAGCAGCTTATTTTATGCAACTAATGAAAAACTGTTTTTT | NA | TRBJ1-4 | TRBV7-2 | NA
CASIGTAFYEQYF | TGTGCCAGCATAGGGACAGCCTTTTACGAGCAGTACTTC | TRBD1 | TRBJ2-7 | TRBV6-1 | NA
CASSQSGEEKLFF | TGCGCCAGCAGCCAAAGCGGGGAAGAAAAACTGTTTTTT | NA | TRBJ1-4 | TRBV4-1 | NA
CASSDAPGYGYTF | TGTGCCAGCAGTGACGCTCCGGGCTATGGCTACACCTTC | NA | TRBJ1-2 | TRBV6-1 | NA
CASSVPGTSGGQQFF | TGTGCCAGCAGCGTCCCCGGGACTAGCGGGGGTCAGCAGTTCTTC | TRBD2 | TRBJ2-1 | TRBV9 | NA
CASSQVLAGGDTQYF | TGTGCCAGCAGCCAAGTACTAGCGGGGGGGGATACGCAGTATTTT | TRBD2 | TRBJ2-3 | TRBV4-2 | NA
CASSVVTGQETQYF | TGTGCCAGCAGCGTAGTGACTGGCCAAGAGACCCAGTACTTC | NA | TRBJ2-5 | TRBV9 | NA
CASDEGGWVMNTEAFF | TGTGCCAGCGACGAGGGAGGCTGGGTCATGAACACTGAAGCTTTCTTT | NA | TRBJ1-1 | TRBV7-9 | once
CASSLGVGRGPSTDTQYF | TGTGCCAGCAGCTTAGGGGTCGGGCGGGGCCCTAGCACAGATACGCAGTATTTT | NA | TRBJ2-3 | TRBV7-9 | NA
CASRSGTQINQPQHF | TGTGCCAGCAGGTCCGGGACACAAATCAATCAGCCCCAGCATTTT | NA | TRBJ1-5 | TRBV6-6 | NA
CASRSQGAHEQYF | TGTGCCAGCAGATCACAGGGGGCGCACGAGCAGTACTTC | TRBD1 | TRBJ2-7 | TRBV6-5 | NA
CASSLSGFTEAFF | TGCGCCAGCAGCTTGTCAGGGTTCACTGAAGCTTTCTTT | NA | TRBJ1-1 | TRBV5-1 | NA
CASSRIPTEGETQYF | TGTGCCAGCAGCCGGATCCCGACGGAGGGAGAGACCCAGTACTTC | NA | TRBJ2-5 | TRBV11-3 | NA
CASRPDPQGRTEAFF | TGCGCCAGCAGGCCCGACCCACAGGGACGCACTGAAGCTTTCTTT | NA | TRBJ1-1 | TRBV5-1 | NA
CASSQDTDRVINEQFF | TGCGCCAGCAGCCAAGATACGGACAGGGTTATCAATGAGCAGTTCTTC | TRBD1 | TRBJ2-1 | TRBV4-1 | NA